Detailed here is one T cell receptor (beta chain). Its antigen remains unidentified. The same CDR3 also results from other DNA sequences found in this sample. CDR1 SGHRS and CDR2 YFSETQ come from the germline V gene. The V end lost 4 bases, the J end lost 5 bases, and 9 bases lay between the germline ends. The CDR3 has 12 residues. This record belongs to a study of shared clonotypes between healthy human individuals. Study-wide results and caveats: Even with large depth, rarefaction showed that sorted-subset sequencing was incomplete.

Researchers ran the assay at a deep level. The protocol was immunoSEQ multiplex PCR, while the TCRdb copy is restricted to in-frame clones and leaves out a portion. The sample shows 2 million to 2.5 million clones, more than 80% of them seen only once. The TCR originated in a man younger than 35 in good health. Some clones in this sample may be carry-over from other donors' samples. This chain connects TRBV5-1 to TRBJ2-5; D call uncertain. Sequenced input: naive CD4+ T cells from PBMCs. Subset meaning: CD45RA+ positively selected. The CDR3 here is CASSPTRETQYF. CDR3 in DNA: TGCGCCAGCAGCCCAACGCGTGAGACCCAGTACTTC.